Below, one TCR beta chain is given with its context. This clonotype showed up just a few times. The antigen it binds to is not known. Base qualities are not provided; no much larger clone lies one nucleotide away. This sample is part of a study of identical twins' blood T cells (dated by TCRdb to the early 2010s). About the investigation overall: The approximately 12 libraries, six for the alpha chain and six for the beta chain, together yielded around 51 million Illumina reads. The study compared TCR alpha and beta chain repertoires of three pairs of monozygous twins using next-generation sequencing to assess genetic influence on repertoire formation.

Receptors were amplified or captured by 5' RACE. TCRdb records Illumina Genome Analyzer IIx as the sequencer. RNA-based TCR cDNA libraries were prepared by a previously described protocol with several modifications. To prevent cross-contamination, barcodes specific to each sample were added to both ends of every TCR cDNA library during cDNA synthesis and amplification. As for the original processing: Between about 90,000 and nearly 550,000 clonotypes were identified per individual, and about 2 to 3.6 million CDR3-containing reads were obtained per library. Reads with improper barcode index combinations were discarded, after which clonesets were built for each library with the MiTCR software. While assembling CDR3 clonotypes, MiTCR corrected PCR and sequencing errors and either filtered or rescued low-quality reads. Artificial out-of-frame clonotypes were removed by being mapped to in-frame sequences, with one indel in the CDR3 allowed. To measure how similar V and J gene usage was between donors, Jensen-Shannon divergence was divided by mean entropy. TCRdb trimmed public reads at Q25 via fastp, called clones via MiXCR and kept in-frame beta chains. Each CDR3 protein appears once, grouped with its most common genes and DNA. TCRdb assigned the V and J calls; the authors' analysis was not used. The sample yields 300,000 to 400,000 distinct CDR3 sequences; over 25% were counted once. The ten largest clones add up to roughly 5.5% of the sample.

Trimming costs V 6 bases and J 2 bases, and their ends lie 21 bases apart. From cysteine to phenylalanine, the CDR3 is 16 amino acids long. Only the CDR3 DNA stays, 48 bases, in frame from base 1. The germline V gene (reference sequence) supplies CDR1 DFQATT and CDR2 SNEGSKA. Overall results and qualifications from the work: Because the twins were raised together, environmental influences could not be ruled out as an explanation for the similarity between twins. How many CDR3 clonotypes two donors shared depended mainly on the product of their cloneset sizes, and the twins did not clearly stray from this trend. The proposed role of the TCRalpha J segment in MHC recognition during thymic selection was stated to require validation by independent studies. Twin pairs were reported to be markedly more alike in V gene usage than unrelated donors were, even when looking at non-selected out-of-frame TCRbeta clonotypes. Among the most abundant TCRbeta clonotypes, each donor shared more CDR3 sequences with her twin than with unrelated donors.

The donors were six healthy women who made up three monozygous twin pairs. All three twin pairs had been reared together and were thought likely to have met the same infectious agents and vaccines. TCR cDNA libraries were prepared from RNA that was isolated from peripheral blood mononuclear cells. The rearranged segments are TRBV20-1 and TRBJ2-3, and TRBD2 may be the D gene, going by 6 matching bases. The sequence derives from a woman between 18 and 50 years old in good health. The source material was PBMCs. The DNA is TGCAGTGCCCCGAAACGGGACTCCCTATACACAGATACGCAGTATTTT. It translates as CSAPKRDSLYTDTQYF.